This T cell receptor beta chain comes out of a study of CD8+ T cells in alopecia areata. Study in general: The share of scalp area affected provided the severity score for treated patients.

This CDR3 contains 16 residues. Deletions cut 4 bases from V and 4 bases from J, with 17 bases between. CDR1 MGHRA and CDR2 YSYEKL come from the germline V gene. RNA extraction and reverse transcription yielded cDNA as sequencing template. The data were produced by immunoSEQ multiplex PCR, yet TCRdb's version contains in-frame clones alone and is incomplete. Counted here are approximately 100,000 clones, roughly 56% occurring once; the ten biggest clones make up around 15%. Points on this clone: Its matching antigen is unknown.

Overall study findings and caveats: The study also sequences resident alphabeta T cells of normal skin in scalp samples.

As for treatment: oral pan-JAK inhibitor, 5-10 mg twice daily. Obtained from alopecia areata patients were lesional scalp punch biopsies along with peripheral blood. This rearrangement joins TRBV4-1 to TRBJ2-1; D tentatively reads TRBD1 or TRBD2 (6 bases each). The sample in question was CD8+ T cells sorted from blood, obtained at approximately week 56, from a patient treated with tofacitinib. The receptor's source is a human donor with alopecia areata. The DNA for the CDR3 is TGCGCCAGCAGCCGTCTGACAGAAGGGGGGTACAATGAGCAGTTCTTC. Residues: CASSRLTEGGYNEQFF.